This record covers a single T cell receptor (beta chain). Its specificity is not known. 13 Jbeta primers and 60 Vbeta primers were used for the PCR. This table comes from immunoSEQ multiplex PCR, and its TCRdb copy is limited to in-frame clones, with some not included. The sample consists of around 120,000 clones, more than 80% of them appearing once. Unmatched junction bases numbered 9, after V lost 2 bases and J lost 3 bases. The CDR3 consists of 16 residues. Germline assignment: CDR1 SGHDN and CDR2 FVKESK. These data are taken from a study of cytomegalovirus exposure and HLA in healthy donors. Overall study context: Sequencing of 150 million to 200 million T cells in an earlier analysis found more than 100 million unique TCR beta sequences. In terms of ancestry, the Caucasian-associated cluster contained around four fifths of the roughly 400 genotyped donors. Findings of the study overall: Among TCR beta chains, those listed as cytomegalovirus-associated numbered about 150.

The sequencing input was PBMCs. This sequence was found in a man aged 30 to 45 in good health and CMV-seronegative. The chain employs TRBV14 and TRBJ2-7; 8 bases fit TRBD1. CDR3 coding DNA: TGTGCCAGCAGCCAAAGATCAGGGGGCCCAATCTACGAGCAGTACTTC. This gives the protein CASSQRSGGPIYEQYF.